The rows below give T cell receptor beta chains drawn from one sample of a study of blood T cell repertoires in COVID-19. The method was immunoSEQ multiplex PCR; TCRdb's version includes in-frame clones alone and lacks a portion of them. Of about 360,000 clones in the sample, 86% were seen once. The source material was peripheral blood. All receptors derive from a woman in her sixties with COVID-19, enrolled during active disease. Both conserved end residues are part of each CDR3. A D gene is named only where the DNA matches it firmly. Only part of the rows carry a size: once, few, many, or a class if the clone is expanded.

j_call,clone_size,d_call,v_call,cdr3_nt,cdr3_aa
TRBJ1-1,NA,TRBD1,TRBV2,TGTGCCAGCAGAAGAGGGGGCGTCGTCGCTGAAGCTTTCTTT,CASRRGGVVAEAFF
TRBJ1-4,NA,NA,TRBV5-5,TGTGCCAGCAGCTCAGGACTGTTAGCTAATGAAAAACTGTTTTTT,CASSSGLLANEKLFF
TRBJ1-4,few,NA,TRBV5-1,TGCGCCAGCAGCTCTCAGGGAATAGGCGCTGAAAAACTGTTTTTT,CASSSQGIGAEKLFF
TRBJ2-1,NA,TRBD2,TRBV4-3,TGCGCCAGCAGCCAAACCCCGGGACTAGCTGGTGATGAGCAGTTCTTC,CASSQTPGLAGDEQFF
TRBJ1-5,NA,NA,TRBV6-5,TGTGCCAGCAGTTATGGGGAGGAACAGCCCCAGCATTTT,CASSYGEEQPQHF
TRBJ2-2,NA,NA,TRBV4-1,TGCGCCAGCAGCCCTCAGTCGAACACCGGGGAGCTGTTTTTT,CASSPQSNTGELFF
TRBJ2-5,NA,TRBD2,TRBV5-1,TGCGCCAGCAGCTTCGGGGAGCGGGGGTCCCAAGAGACCCAGTACTTC,CASSFGERGSQETQYF
TRBJ2-2,NA,TRBD1,TRBV18,TGTGCCAGCTCACTATCAACAGGGGGCCCTGCGAACACCGGGGAGCTGTTTTTT,CASSLSTGGPANTGELFF
TRBJ1-3,NA,TRBD1,TRBV3-1/TRBV3-2,TGTGCCAGCAGCCAGGACAGGACTTACTCTGGAAACACCATATATTTT,CASSQDRTYSGNTIYF
TRBJ1-1,NA,NA,TRBV9,TGTGCCAGCAGCAACCCACACCTGAACACTGAAGCTTTCTTT,CASSNPHLNTEAFF
TRBJ2-3,NA,TRBD1,TRBV7-6,TGTGCCAGCAGCCCCAGGACAGGACAAACACCAGATACGCAGTATTTT,CASSPRTGQTPDTQYF
TRBJ1-4,NA,TRBD1,TRBV13,TGTGCCAGCAGCGGGACAGGGTTCAAGGAAAAACTGTTTTTT,CASSGTGFKEKLFF
TRBJ1-1,NA,TRBD1,TRBV3-1/TRBV3-2,TGTGCCAGCAGCCGGGGACAGAGAGGCACTGAAGCTTTCTTT,CASSRGQRGTEAFF
TRBJ2-1,NA,NA,TRBV10-2,TGCGCCAGCAGCCGACTTTGGGTGGTCAGCTCCTACAATGAGCAGTTCTTC,CASSRLWVVSSYNEQFF
TRBJ2-3,NA,NA,TRBV7-2,TGTGCCAGCAGCTCGACTGTGGATACGCAGTATTTT,CASSSTVDTQYF
TRBJ1-1,NA,TRBD1,TRBV27,TGTGCCAGCAGTCTCCAGACAGGGGCGAACACTGAAGCTTTCTTT,CASSLQTGANTEAFF
TRBJ1-1,NA,NA,TRBV9,TGTGCCAGCAGCGATTCAACAGGGTACACTGAAGCTTTCTTT,CASSDSTGYTEAFF
TRBJ2-7,once,NA,TRBV19,TGTGCCAGTAGTTCTAGGGCGGTGGGGAGGCACGAGCAGTACTTC,CASSSRAVGRHEQYF
TRBJ1-2,NA,TRBD1,TRBV6-2/TRBV6-3,TGTGCCAGCAGCCAGATTACAGGGGCTGGCTACACCTTC,CASSQITGAGYTF
TRBJ2-3,NA,TRBD1,TRBV3-1/TRBV3-2,TGTGCCAGCAGCCAATCTTTGGGACAGTCTGGGAATACGCAGTATTTT,CASSQSLGQSGNTQYF
TRBJ2-7,few,NA,TRBV6-2/TRBV6-3,TGTGCCAGCAGTTACTCCTCTAGCACGTTGTACGAGCAGTACTTC,CASSYSSSTLYEQYF
TRBJ1-2,few,TRBD1,TRBV6-1,TGTGCCAGCAGTGAAGCGCCGGAAGGGACAGGGGCCAACTCTAACTATGGCTACACCTTC,CASSEAPEGTGANSNYGYTF
TRBJ2-3,NA,TRBD1,TRBV10-3,TGTGCCATCAGGGGACAGAGCACAGATACGCAGTATTTT,CAIRGQSTDTQYF
TRBJ2-2,NA,TRBD2,TRBV7-6,TGTGCCAGCAGCCCTTCGGACTTAGCGGGGCTGTACACCGGGGAGCTGTTTTTT,CASSPSDLAGLYTGELFF
TRBJ1-2,NA,TRBD1,TRBV19,TGTGCCAGTAGCTGGACCGGGACAGGGATCTATGGCTACACCTTC,CASSWTGTGIYGYTF
TRBJ2-5,NA,NA,TRBV11-3,TGTGCCAGCAGACTTCGGGGAGAAGAGACCCAGTACTTC,CASRLRGEETQYF
TRBJ2-3,once,NA,TRBV29-1,TGCAGCGTTGTTTTCACTAGCACAGATACGCAGTATTTT,CSVVFTSTDTQYF
TRBJ2-1,NA,NA,TRBV18,TGTGCCAGCTCACCACCGAGCCGGCGGCTCAATGAGCAGTTCTTC,CASSPPSRRLNEQFF
TRBJ1-1,NA,NA,TRBV18,TGTGCCAGCTCAAGGACAGTGAACACTGAAGCTTTCTTT,CASSRTVNTEAFF
TRBJ1-2,NA,TRBD1,TRBV5-5,TGTGCCAGCAGCTTGGTAGGGACAGGCCCCTGGTATGGCTACACCTTC,CASSLVGTGPWYGYTF
TRBJ2-7,NA,TRBD1,TRBV18,TGTGCCAGCTCACTCACCGACAGGGGGGGGGACGAGCAGTACTTC,CASSLTDRGGDEQYF
TRBJ2-1,once,NA,TRBV6-6,TGTGCCAGCAGTTATAATACAGGGAGCCACAATGAGCAGTTCTTC,CASSYNTGSHNEQFF
TRBJ2-5,NA,NA,TRBV12-3/TRBV12-4,TGTGCCAGCAGTATCAGACTCCGGGAGACCCAGTACTTC,CASSIRLRETQYF
TRBJ1-1,once,TRBD1,TRBV10-3,TGTGCCATCAGGGGGGGACAGGGGGCGCGGAACACTGAAGCTTTCTTT,CAIRGGQGARNTEAFF
TRBJ1-3,NA,NA,TRBV5-6,TGTGCCAGCAGCTTGCAGGGACTCTCTGGAAACACCATATATTTT,CASSLQGLSGNTIYF
TRBJ2-7,NA,TRBD1,TRBV19,TGTGCCAGTACCTCAACCGGACAGGGTGTATCCTACGAGCAGTACTTC,CASTSTGQGVSYEQYF
TRBJ2-7,NA,TRBD1,TRBV5-8,TGTGCCAGCGTACTGGGACAGGGATACGAGCAGTACTTC,CASVLGQGYEQYF
TRBJ1-6,NA,NA,TRBV7-6,TGTGCCAGCAGCTTTGACGACAGATTCAATTCACCCCTCCACTTT,CASSFDDRFNSPLHF
TRBJ1-5,NA,NA,TRBV2,TGTGCCAGCAGTAACACCGTTAGCAATCAGCCCCAGCATTTT,CASSNTVSNQPQHF
TRBJ2-7,NA,TRBD1,TRBV9,TGTGCCAGCAGCCCAACCGGACAGGGGTCGGTGGGGTACGAGCAGTACTTC,CASSPTGQGSVGYEQYF
TRBJ1-5,NA,TRBD1,TRBV6-1,TGTGCCAGCAGTGCCCCCCGGGACAGACTCAATCAGCCCCAGCATTTT,CASSAPRDRLNQPQHF
TRBJ2-1,once,NA,TRBV7-9,TGTGCCAGCAGCCTTCGGGGGAGCTCCTACAATGAGCAGTTCTTC,CASSLRGSSYNEQFF
TRBJ1-2,NA,NA,TRBV25-1,TGTGCCAGCAGTGAATTAACAGGGCCCAACTATGGCTACACCTTC,CASSELTGPNYGYTF
TRBJ2-7,NA,NA,TRBV11-3,TGTGCCAGCAGCTGGGGCCAGGGGAGAGGTTTAGGTTCCTACGAGCAGTACTTC,CASSWGQGRGLGSYEQYF
TRBJ2-2,NA,TRBD1,TRBV19,TGTGCCATCGAGCGCCGGGACAGGGAGACCGGGGAGCTGTTTTTT,CAIERRDRETGELFF
TRBJ1-5,NA,TRBD1,TRBV6-6,TGTGCCAGCAGTTACCTTCAGGGGGGAAGCAATCAGCCCCAGCATTTT,CASSYLQGGSNQPQHF
TRBJ1-2,NA,NA,TRBV4-3,TGCGCCAGCAGCCAAGACAGGCGAAACTATGGCTACACCTTC,CASSQDRRNYGYTF
TRBJ2-1,NA,NA,TRBV30,TGTGCCTGGAGTATCAGCAGGTACAATGAGCAGTTCTTC,CAWSISRYNEQFF
TRBJ1-6,NA,NA,TRBV11-3,TGTGCCAGCAGCTTAGAGACGGGACCCCTCCACTTT,CASSLETGPLHF
TRBJ2-7,NA,TRBD1,TRBV5-1,TGCGCCAGCAGCTCCAGGACAGGGGGCGAGCAGTACTTC,CASSSRTGGEQYF
TRBJ2-7,NA,TRBD2,TRBV11-2,TGTGCCAGCAGCCAACATAGCGGGGCTACCTACGAGCAGTACTTC,CASSQHSGATYEQYF
TRBJ1-5,NA,NA,TRBV30,TGTGCCTGGAGTGTACGAGGGCGGCATAGCAATCAGCCCCAGCATTTT,CAWSVRGRHSNQPQHF
TRBJ2-3,NA,NA,TRBV29-1,TGCAGCGAGAGGGGGGGCGCATCAGATACGCAGTATTTT,CSERGGASDTQYF